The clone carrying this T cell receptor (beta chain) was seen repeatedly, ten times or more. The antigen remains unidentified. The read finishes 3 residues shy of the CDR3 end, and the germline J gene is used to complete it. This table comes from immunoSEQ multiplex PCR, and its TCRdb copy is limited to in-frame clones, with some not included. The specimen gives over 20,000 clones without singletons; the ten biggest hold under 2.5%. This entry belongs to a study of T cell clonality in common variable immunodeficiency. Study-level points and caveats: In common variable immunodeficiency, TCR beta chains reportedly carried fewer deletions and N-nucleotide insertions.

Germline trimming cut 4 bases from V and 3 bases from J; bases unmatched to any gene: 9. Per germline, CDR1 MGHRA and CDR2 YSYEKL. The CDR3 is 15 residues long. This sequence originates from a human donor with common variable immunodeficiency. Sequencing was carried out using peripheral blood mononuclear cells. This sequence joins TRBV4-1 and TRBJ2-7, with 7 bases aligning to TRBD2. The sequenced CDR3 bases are TGCGCCAGCAGCCCCCGCGGGGAGGGTTTCTACGAG. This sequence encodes CASSPRGEGFYE. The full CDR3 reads CASSPRGEGFYEQYF.